This T cell receptor (beta chain) was observed in a study of beta chain features in type 1 diabetes (dated 2018 in TCRdb). Regarding the study in general: No differences in mean age, gender distribution, total cell number or subset yield were found between patients and healthy donors. Regulatory and stem cell-like memory subsets were obtained from only 8 patients and about eight healthy donors, while naive and central memory subsets were obtained from all 30 or so donors. The study compared the TCRB repertoires of sorted circulating CD4+ T cell subsets in recently diagnosed type 1 diabetes patients with those in matched healthy donors. A total of over 95,000,000 sorted cells were examined across all samples, and RNA yield correlated strongly with the number of cells per subset.

For this clone: Its antigen remains unidentified. Base qualities are not provided; no much larger clone lies one nucleotide away.

The germline V gene (reference sequence) gives CDR1 as GTSNPN and CDR2 as SVGIG. The CDR3 has 15 amino acids, counting the end cysteine and phenylalanine. The read is trimmed to its CDR3 DNA, 45 bases read in frame from base 1. V is pruned by 0 bases and J by 6 bases, leaving 5 bases of the junction without a gene match. A single peripheral blood draw of around 120 mL on average was collected from each donor into heparinised tubes. Naive, central memory, regulatory and stem cell-like memory CD4+ T cells were sorted on a BD FACSAria II using a panel including CD45RO, CCR7, CD25, CD127, CD95 and CD27. A purity above 98% was achieved for all sorted populations. PBMCs were isolated immediately by Lymphoprep density gradient centrifugation and stained directly without culture. So that batch effects would be minimized, each experiment stained and sorted samples in pairs, pairing one healthy donor with one patient.

All of the isolated RNA was reverse transcribed with the High Capacity cDNA Reverse Transcription Kit, so expressed TCRB transcripts were sequenced. Naive, central memory and regulatory T cell samples underwent deep immunoSEQ sequencing, averaging around 3.9 million total reads per sample. Sorted cells were lysed in RLT buffer, and RNA was extracted using DNase-treated RNeasy Micro or Mini kits according to cell number. Each cell subset was processed on its own to prevent cross-contamination, while patient and healthy donor samples were processed together. The immunoSEQ multiplex PCR was used to amplify TCRB sequences from cDNA, generating 87-bp fragments that spanned the CDR3 region. The amplicons were sequenced using the Illumina HiSeq platform. The paper's data handling went like this. PCR bias was computationally corrected using synthetic template baselines, reads within Hamming distance 2 were collapsed, and singletons that could not be merged were discarded. Reads were aligned to IMGT to assign V, D and J genes, CDR3 length, and insertions or deletions at six rearrangement sites. Clonotype counts were normalized to sorted cell number within each subset before computing true diversity and Gini coefficients with the tcR R package. The overlap coefficient, calculated on TCRB nucleotide sequences, was used to quantify repertoire sharing. Out-of-frame TCRB sequences from naive cells were analyzed to stand in for the pre-selection repertoire. Entries here come from immuneACCESS through TCRdb and include only in-frame sequences with V and J called. Some clones fail to appear in such tables; in the studies checked, an unresolved V gene covers under half of the shortfall, and the cause of the remainder is unknown. That table gives V, J and clone size, and the DNA gave D and trimming. The sample yields approximately 470,000 clones; around 28% were counted once. The top ten clonotypes cover around 0.065% of the sample.

Summary of the overall study and its limitations: Because small numbers of individuals were included in the HLA sub-analyses, any influence of HLA type on TCRB rearrangement was left unresolved. Naive, central memory and regulatory TCRB repertoires appeared more similar among patients than among healthy donors. Type 1 diabetes patients showed a moderate but significant shortening of TCRB CDR3 length in all four CD4+ subsets. Fewer insertions and more nucleotide deletions at VDJ recombination sites were observed in patients with type 1 diabetes, implying thymic rearrangement abnormalities. Shorter templates might be favored by PCR, yet because patient and control samples were amplified and corrected together, any such skew would affect both groups equally. Because cDNA rather than genomic DNA was sequenced, highly expressing activated cells could have been over-represented, although no difference in activation and CD3 levels was found between groups.

The sequencing input was naive CD4+ T cells from blood. In the paper's terms, the cell subset or site label means: true naive CD4+ T cells. The sequence was collected from a man aged 18 to 29 in good health. This chain joins TRBV30 to TRBJ2-7, and 13 junction bases match TRBD2. CDR3 region: CAWSVRGLAGSEQYF. The sequence in DNA is TGTGCCTGGAGTGTACGGGGACTAGCGGGGTCCGAGCAGTACTTC.